This T cell receptor beta chain emerged from a study of T-cell reconstitution after alpha-beta-depleted transplantation in children. Molecular barcoding with unique molecular identifiers was used for the TCRbeta library. TCRdb re-called the PCR reads with MiXCR, one entry per CDR3 protein. The data show approximately 250,000 distinct CDR3 sequences, with approximately 9.7% seen just once and approximately 5% held by the top ten. Germline trimming cut 2 bases from V and 2 bases from J; bases unmatched to any gene: 4. The length of the CDR3 is 15 residues. Germline V gene lookup returns CDR1 SGDLS and CDR2 YYNGEE. This clonotype came up many times.

The TCR comes from a human donor who donated a stem cell graft to a child with SCID. The specimen was PBMCs from the stem cell graft donor, collected from the stem cell graft. The chain combines TRBV9 with TRBJ2-1, with 7 bases lining up with TRBD2. The CDR3 coding sequence is TGTGCCAGCAGCGTGGAGACTAGCACCTACAATGAGCAGTTCTTC. Amino acids: CASSVETSTYNEQFF.